The rows below give T cell receptor beta chains drawn from one sample of a study of shared clonotypes between healthy human individuals. Assay used: immunoSEQ multiplex PCR; TCRdb lists only in-frame clones, some missing. The table includes fewer than 600,000 clones, approximately 71% detected once. The sequenced sample was PBMCs. These TCRs come from a woman in her thirties or forties in good health. Some clones in this sample may be carry-over from other donors' samples. CDR3s include the opening cysteine and the closing phenylalanine or tryptophan. D genes are given only for firm matches. Clone size is not always given. Where it is, it says once, few, many or a class for expanded clones.

clone size	V gene	J gene	D gene	CDR3 protein	CDR3 DNA
-	TRBV27	TRBJ2-7	-	CASSTRGLPNYEQYF	TGTGCCAGCAGTACCAGGGGCTTACCTAACTACGAGCAGTACTTC
-	TRBV21-1	TRBJ2-2	-	CASSNPRTSGRDGELFF	TGTGCCAGCAGCAATCCCCGGACTAGCGGGAGAGACGGGGAGCTGTTTTTT
few	TRBV28	TRBJ1-6	-	CASSFRAGYNSPLHF	TGTGCCAGCAGTTTCCGGGCAGGGTATAATTCACCCCTCCACTTT
-	TRBV27	TRBJ2-7	-	CASSLSAARAEQYF	TGTGCCAGCAGTTTATCGGCTGCTCGGGCCGAGCAGTACTTC
-	TRBV7-9	TRBJ1-1	TRBD1	CASSLGQVWGEAFF	TGTGCCAGCAGCCTTGGACAGGTCTGGGGTGAAGCTTTCTTT
-	TRBV2	TRBJ2-3	TRBD1	CASSRTGSTDTQYF	TGTGCCAGCAGTAGGACAGGGTCCACAGATACGCAGTATTTT
once	TRBV7-8	TRBJ2-2	TRBD2	CASSLAGRERTGELFF	TGTGCCAGCAGCTTGGCTGGGCGGGAGAGAACCGGGGAGCTGTTTTTT
-	TRBV25-1	TRBJ1-5	TRBD1	CASRGQGTGQPQHF	TGTGCCAGCAGAGGACAGGGGACGGGCCAGCCCCAGCATTTT
-	TRBV6-1	TRBJ1-4	-	CASSEALLSGNEKLFF	TGTGCCAGCAGTGAAGCGCTTTTATCAGGGAATGAAAAACTGTTTTTT
-	TRBV5-6	TRBJ1-2	-	CASSLGDRDDYGYTF	TGTGCCAGCAGCTTGGGCGACCGAGACGACTATGGCTACACCTTC
-	TRBV20-1	TRBJ2-7	-	CSARTSYEQYF	TGCAGTGCTCGGACCTCCTACGAGCAGTACTTC
-	TRBV9	TRBJ1-3	-	CASSSGVSGNTIYF	TGTGCCAGCAGCTCAGGGGTCTCAGGAAACACCATATATTTT
-	TRBV29-1	TRBJ2-7	-	CSVEVGAYEQYF	TGCAGCGTTGAGGTCGGAGCCTACGAGCAGTACTTC
-	TRBV7-8	TRBJ2-5	-	CASSFELIETQYF	TGTGCCAGCAGCTTTGAGTTAATAGAGACCCAGTACTTC
-	TRBV5-1	TRBJ1-1	-	CASSALDSNVDTEAFF	TGCGCCAGCAGCGCACTGGACAGCAATGTCGACACTGAAGCTTTCTTT
-	TRBV5-8	TRBJ1-1	-	CASSLYNRNTEAFF	TGTGCCAGCAGCTTGTATAACAGGAACACTGAAGCTTTCTTT
-	TRBV7-9	TRBJ1-1	-	CASSLVGEAFF	TGTGCCAGCAGCTTAGTGGGGGAAGCTTTCTTT
many	TRBV4-2	TRBJ2-6	-	CASSQDISSGANVLTF	TGTGCCAGCAGCCAAGATATCAGCTCTGGGGCCAACGTCCTGACTTTC
-	TRBV28	TRBJ2-2	-	CASEDPDGELFF	TGTGCCAGCGAGGACCCAGACGGGGAGCTGTTTTTT
-	TRBV7-9	TRBJ1-1	-	CASSQWTSRNTEAFF	TGTGCCAGCAGCCAATGGACCAGTCGGAACACTGAAGCTTTCTTT
few	TRBV4-1	TRBJ2-7	-	CASSQASSFEQYF	TGCGCCAGCAGCCAAGCCAGTAGTTTCGAGCAGTACTTC
once	TRBV14	TRBJ2-7	-	CASSQKYQSAYEQYF	TGTGCCAGCAGCCAGAAATACCAGTCGGCCTACGAGCAGTACTTC
-	TRBV19	TRBJ2-7	TRBD1	CASSPSAGTGAYEQYF	TGTGCCAGTAGTCCTTCGGCCGGGACAGGGGCCTACGAGCAGTACTTC
many	TRBV11-2	TRBJ2-1	-	CASSPRHNEQFF	TGTGCCAGCAGCCCGAGACACAATGAGCAGTTCTTC
-	TRBV6-5	TRBJ2-1	TRBD2	CASKPGTSGKEQFF	TGTGCCAGCAAACCCGGGACTAGCGGTAAAGAGCAGTTCTTC
once	TRBV4-1	TRBJ2-7	-	CASSHLDSPRGPRYEQYF	TGCGCCAGCAGCCACCTGGACTCACCCAGGGGTCCTCGCTACGAGCAGTACTTC
few	TRBV27	TRBJ2-5	-	CASGYNKETQYF	TGTGCCAGCGGTTACAATAAAGAGACCCAGTACTTC
-	TRBV12-5	TRBJ1-1	-	CASGSEPNTEAFF	TGTGCTAGTGGTTCCGAGCCGAACACTGAAGCTTTCTTT